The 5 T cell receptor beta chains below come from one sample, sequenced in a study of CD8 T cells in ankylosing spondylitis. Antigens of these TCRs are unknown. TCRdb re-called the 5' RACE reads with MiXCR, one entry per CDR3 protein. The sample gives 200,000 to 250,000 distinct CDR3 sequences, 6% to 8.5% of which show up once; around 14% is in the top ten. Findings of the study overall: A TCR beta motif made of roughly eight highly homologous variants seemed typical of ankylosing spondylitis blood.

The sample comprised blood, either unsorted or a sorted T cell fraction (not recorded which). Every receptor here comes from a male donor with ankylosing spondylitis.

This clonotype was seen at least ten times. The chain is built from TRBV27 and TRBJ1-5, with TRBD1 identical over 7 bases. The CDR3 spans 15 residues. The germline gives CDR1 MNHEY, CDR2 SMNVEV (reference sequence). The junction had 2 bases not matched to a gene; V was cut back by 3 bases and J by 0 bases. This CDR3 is CASSFAGGSNQPQHF. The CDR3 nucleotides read TGTGCCAGCAGTTTTGCAGGGGGTAGCAATCAGCCCCAGCATTTT.

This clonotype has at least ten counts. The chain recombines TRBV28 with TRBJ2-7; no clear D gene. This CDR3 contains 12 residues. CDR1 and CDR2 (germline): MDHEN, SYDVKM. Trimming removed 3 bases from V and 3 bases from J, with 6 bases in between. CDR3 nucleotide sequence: TGTGCCAGCAGTTTGCATGGCTACGAGCAGTACTTC. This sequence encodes CASSLHGYEQYF.

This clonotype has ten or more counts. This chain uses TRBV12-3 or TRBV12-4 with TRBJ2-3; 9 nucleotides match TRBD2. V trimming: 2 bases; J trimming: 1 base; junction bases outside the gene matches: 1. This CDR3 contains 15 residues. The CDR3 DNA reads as TGTGCCAGCAGTTTATGGACTAGCGGCACAGATACGCAGTATTTT. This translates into CASSLWTSGTDTQYF.

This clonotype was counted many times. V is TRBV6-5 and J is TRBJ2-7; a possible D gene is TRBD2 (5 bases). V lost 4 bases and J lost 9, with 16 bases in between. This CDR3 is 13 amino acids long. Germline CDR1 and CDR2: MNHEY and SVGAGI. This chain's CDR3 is CASSSFSVRVQYF. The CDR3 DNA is TGTGCCAGCAGTTCCTTTAGTGTGCGGGTGCAGTACTTC.

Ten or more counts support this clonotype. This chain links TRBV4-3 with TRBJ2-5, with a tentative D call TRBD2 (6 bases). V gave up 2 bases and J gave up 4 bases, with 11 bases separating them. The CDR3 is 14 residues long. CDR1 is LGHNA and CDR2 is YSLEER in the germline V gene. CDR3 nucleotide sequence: TGCGCCAGCAGCCAACGGGGAGGAAGAGAGACCCAGTACTTC. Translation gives CASSQRGGRETQYF.